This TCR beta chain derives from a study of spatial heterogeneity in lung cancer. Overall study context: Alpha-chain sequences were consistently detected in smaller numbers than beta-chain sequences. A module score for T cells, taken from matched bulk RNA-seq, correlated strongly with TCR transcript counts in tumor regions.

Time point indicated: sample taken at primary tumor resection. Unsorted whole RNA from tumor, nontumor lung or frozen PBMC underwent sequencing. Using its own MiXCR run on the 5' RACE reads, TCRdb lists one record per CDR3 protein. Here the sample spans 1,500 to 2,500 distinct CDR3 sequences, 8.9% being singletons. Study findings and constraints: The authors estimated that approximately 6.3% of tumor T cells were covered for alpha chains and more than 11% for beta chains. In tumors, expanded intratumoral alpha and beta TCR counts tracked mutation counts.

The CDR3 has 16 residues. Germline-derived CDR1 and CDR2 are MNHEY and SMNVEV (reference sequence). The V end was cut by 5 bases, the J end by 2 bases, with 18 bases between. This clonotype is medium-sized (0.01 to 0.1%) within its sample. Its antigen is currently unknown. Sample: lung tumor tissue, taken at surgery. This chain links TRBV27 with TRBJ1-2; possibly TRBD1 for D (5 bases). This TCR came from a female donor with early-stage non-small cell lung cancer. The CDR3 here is CASSPAAWGPNYGYTF. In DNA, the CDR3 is TGTGCCAGCAGTCCTGCGGCATGGGGCCCCAACTATGGCTACACCTTC.